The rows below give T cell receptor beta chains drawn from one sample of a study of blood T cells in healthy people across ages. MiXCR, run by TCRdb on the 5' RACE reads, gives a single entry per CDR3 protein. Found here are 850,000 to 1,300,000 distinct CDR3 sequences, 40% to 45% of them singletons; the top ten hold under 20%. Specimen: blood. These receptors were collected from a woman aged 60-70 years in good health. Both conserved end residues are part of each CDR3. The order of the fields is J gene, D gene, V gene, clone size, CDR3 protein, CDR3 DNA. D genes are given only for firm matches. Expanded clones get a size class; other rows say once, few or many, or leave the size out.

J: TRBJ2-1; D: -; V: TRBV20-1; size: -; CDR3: CSDGRVNNEQFF; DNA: TGCAGTGATGGCAGGGTGAACAATGAGCAGTTCTTC
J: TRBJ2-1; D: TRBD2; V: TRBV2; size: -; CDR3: CASNGGGEQFF; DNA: TGTGCCTCAAACGGGGGGGGTGAGCAGTTCTTC
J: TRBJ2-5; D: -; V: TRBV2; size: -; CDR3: CASRTIGVPETQYF; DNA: TGTGCCAGCAGGACCATTGGGGTTCCAGAGACCCAGTACTTC
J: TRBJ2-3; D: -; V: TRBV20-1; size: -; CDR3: CSAIRRAADTQYF; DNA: TGCAGTGCCATACGCAGGGCCGCAGATACGCAGTATTTT
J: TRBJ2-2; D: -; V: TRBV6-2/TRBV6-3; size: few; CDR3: CASKLGTLNTGELFF; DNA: TGTGCCAGCAAGTTAGGGACTCTTAACACCGGGGAGCTGTTTTTT
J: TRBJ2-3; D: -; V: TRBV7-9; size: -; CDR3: CASSPASANTIIPDTQYF; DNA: TGTGCCAGCAGTCCGGCTAGCGCTAACACCATCATCCCAGATACGCAGTATTTT
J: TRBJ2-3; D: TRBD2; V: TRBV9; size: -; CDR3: CASSVEGTSSRYTDTQYF; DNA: TGTGCCAGCAGCGTAGAGGGGACTAGTTCGAGGTACACAGATACGCAGTATTTT
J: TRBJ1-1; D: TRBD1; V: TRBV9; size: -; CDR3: CASSPLDRGKAEAFF; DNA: TGTGCCAGCAGCCCGTTAGACAGGGGGAAGGCTGAAGCTTTCTTT
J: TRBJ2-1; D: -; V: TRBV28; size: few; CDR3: CASSSGYDEQFF; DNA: TGTGCCAGCAGCTCGGGATATGACGAGCAGTTCTTC
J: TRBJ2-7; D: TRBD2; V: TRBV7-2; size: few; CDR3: CASSPRGGLAGVRNEQYF; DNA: TGTGCCAGCAGCCCAAGAGGAGGACTAGCGGGAGTGAGGAACGAGCAGTACTTC
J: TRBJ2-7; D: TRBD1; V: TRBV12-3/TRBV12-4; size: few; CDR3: CASTDRGINGEQYF; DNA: TGTGCCAGCACCGACAGGGGGATTAACGGCGAGCAGTACTTC
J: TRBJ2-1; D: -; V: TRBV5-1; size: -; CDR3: CASSLGGGLYNEQFF; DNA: TGCGCCAGCAGCTTGGGTGGGGGGCTCTACAATGAGCAGTTCTTC
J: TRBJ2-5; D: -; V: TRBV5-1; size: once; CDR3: CASSPGGGGEQYF; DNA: TGCGCCAGCAGCCCAGGAGGGGGAGGTGAGCAGTACTTC
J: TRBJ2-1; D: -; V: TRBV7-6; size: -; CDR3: CASSFLAGRAYEQFF; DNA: TGTGCCAGCAGTTTTCTGGCCGGGCGGGCATATGAGCAGTTCTTC
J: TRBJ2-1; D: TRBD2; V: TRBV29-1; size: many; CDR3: CSALRLAGYNEQFF; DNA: TGCAGCGCACTCCGACTAGCGGGGTACAATGAGCAGTTCTTC
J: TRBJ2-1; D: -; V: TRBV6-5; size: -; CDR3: CASSYSRLGDPRKPSEQFF; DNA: TGTGCCAGCAGTTACTCGAGATTGGGTGACCCCCGGAAACCAAGTGAGCAGTTCTTC
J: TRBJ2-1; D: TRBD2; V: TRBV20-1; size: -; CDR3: CSAREGSGRILRNEQFF; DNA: TGCAGTGCTAGAGAGGGTAGCGGGAGGATCCTGAGAAATGAGCAGTTCTTC
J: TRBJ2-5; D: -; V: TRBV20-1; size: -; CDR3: CSARLVQSQTQYF; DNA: TGCAGTGCTAGACTAGTGCAGTCGCAGACCCAGTACTTC
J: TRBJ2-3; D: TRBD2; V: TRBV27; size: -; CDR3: CASSSRPGRGDTQYF; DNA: TGTGCCAGCAGTTCCCGCCCCGGGAGGGGAGATACGCAGTATTTT
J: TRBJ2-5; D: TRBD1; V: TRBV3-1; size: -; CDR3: CASSQDLRTGPQYF; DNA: TGTGCCAGCAGCCAAGATCTTAGGACAGGCCCCCAGTACTTC
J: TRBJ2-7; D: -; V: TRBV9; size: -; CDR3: CASGDNGYEQYF; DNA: TGTGCCAGCGGAGACAACGGCTACGAGCAGTACTTC
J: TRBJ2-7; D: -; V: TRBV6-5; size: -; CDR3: CASSRRDGGYEQYF; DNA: TGTGCCAGCAGCCGCCGGGACGGAGGCTACGAGCAGTACTTC
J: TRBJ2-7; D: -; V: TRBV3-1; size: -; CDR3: CASSQDQGAGVSYEQYF; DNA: TGTGCCAGCAGCCAAGATCAGGGGGCGGGAGTTTCCTACGAGCAGTACTTC
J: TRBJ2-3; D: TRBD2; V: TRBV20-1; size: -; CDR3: CSARDSRLAGRTDTQYF; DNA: TGCAGTGCTAGAGATTCACGACTAGCGGGACGCACAGATACGCAGTATTTT
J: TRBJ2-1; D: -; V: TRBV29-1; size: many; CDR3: CSAQTSSTYNEQFF; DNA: TGCAGCGCCCAGACTAGTTCGACCTACAATGAGCAGTTCTTC
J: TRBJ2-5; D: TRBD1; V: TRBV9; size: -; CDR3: CASSVRQGVLYF; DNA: TGTGCCAGCAGCGTGAGACAGGGAGTTTTGTACTTC
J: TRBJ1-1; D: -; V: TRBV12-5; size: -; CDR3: CASGSRIRGTEAFF; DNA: TGTGCTAGTGGTTCCCGAATTCGTGGGACTGAAGCTTTCTTT
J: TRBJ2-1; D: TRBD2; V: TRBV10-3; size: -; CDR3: CAIGAGLANNEQFF; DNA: TGTGCCATAGGCGCGGGACTAGCAAATAATGAGCAGTTCTTC
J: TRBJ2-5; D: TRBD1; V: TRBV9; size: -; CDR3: CASSPNPGQGKETQYF; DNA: TGTGCCAGCAGCCCCAACCCGGGACAGGGAAAAGAGACCCAGTACTTC
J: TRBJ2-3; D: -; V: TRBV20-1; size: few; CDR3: CSAAGPIRSTDTQYF; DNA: TGCAGTGCGGCTGGACCAATACGAAGCACAGATACGCAGTATTTT
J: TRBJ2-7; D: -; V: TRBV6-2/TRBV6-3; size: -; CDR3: CASSSPVRGSYEQYF; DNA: TGTGCCAGCAGTTCCCCGGTCAGGGGCAGCTACGAGCAGTACTTC
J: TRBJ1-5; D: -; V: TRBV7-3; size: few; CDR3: CASSSKSYSNQPQHF; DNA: TGTGCCAGCAGCTCCAAGAGTTATAGCAATCAGCCCCAGCATTTT
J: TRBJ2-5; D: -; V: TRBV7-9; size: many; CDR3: CASSPPPETQYF; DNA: TGTGCCAGCAGCCCCCCTCCTGAGACCCAGTACTTC
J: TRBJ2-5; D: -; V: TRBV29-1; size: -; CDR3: CSASRVSGQETQYF; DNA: TGCAGCGCAAGCAGGGTTTCAGGGCAAGAGACCCAGTACTTC
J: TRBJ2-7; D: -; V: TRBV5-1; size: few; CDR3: CASSLDRSSAEQYF; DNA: TGCGCCAGCAGCTTGGACCGCAGTTCTGCCGAGCAGTACTTC
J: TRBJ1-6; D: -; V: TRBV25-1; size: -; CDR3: CASSGDGSNSPLHF; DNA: TGTGCCAGCAGTGGGGACGGGAGCAATTCACCCCTCCACTTT
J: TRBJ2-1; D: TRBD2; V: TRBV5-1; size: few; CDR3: CASSLGLAASYNEQFF; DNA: TGTGCCAGCAGCTTGGGACTAGCGGCCTCCTACAATGAGCAGTTCTTC
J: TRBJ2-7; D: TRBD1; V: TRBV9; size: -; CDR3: CASGGQGGYEQYF; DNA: TGTGCCAGCGGAGGACAGGGTGGATACGAGCAGTACTTC
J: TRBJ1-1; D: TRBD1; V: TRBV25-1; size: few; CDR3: CASSAQGDYTEAFF; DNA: TGTGCCAGCAGTGCGCAGGGGGATTACACTGAAGCTTTCTTT
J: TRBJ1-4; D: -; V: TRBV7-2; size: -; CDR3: CASSPDYSATNEKLFF; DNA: TGTGCCAGCAGCCCTGACTACAGTGCAACTAATGAAAAACTGTTTTTT
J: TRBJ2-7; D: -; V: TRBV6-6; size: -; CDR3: CASSYSTVTYEQYF; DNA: TGTGCCAGCAGTTACTCGACAGTTACCTACGAGCAGTACTTC
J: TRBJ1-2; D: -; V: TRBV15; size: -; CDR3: CATSSAPGRPLGYTF; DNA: TGTGCCACCAGCAGTGCCCCGGGACGGCCGCTGGGCTACACCTTC
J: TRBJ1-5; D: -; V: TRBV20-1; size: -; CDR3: CSAREGVGQPQHF; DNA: TGCAGTGCTAGAGAAGGAGTGGGACAGCCCCAGCATTTT
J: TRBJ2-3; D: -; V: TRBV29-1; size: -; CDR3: CSVEEGHRTDTQYF; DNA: TGCAGCGTTGAAGAAGGGCATCGTACAGATACGCAGTATTTT
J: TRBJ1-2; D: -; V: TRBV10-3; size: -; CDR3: CAIRDRSDHYGYTF; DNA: TGTGCCATCAGAGATAGGTCCGACCACTATGGCTACACCTTC
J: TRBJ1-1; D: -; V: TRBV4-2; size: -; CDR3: CASSHPMTENTEAFF; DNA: TGTGCCAGCAGCCATCCTATGACAGAGAACACTGAAGCTTTCTTT
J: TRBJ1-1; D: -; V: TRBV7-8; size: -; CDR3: CASSHGGAEAFF; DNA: TGTGCCAGCAGCCACGGAGGGGCTGAAGCTTTCTTT
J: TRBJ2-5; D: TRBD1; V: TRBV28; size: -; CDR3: CATESDRVREETQYF; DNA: TGTGCCACCGAGTCCGACAGGGTTCGCGAAGAGACCCAGTACTTC
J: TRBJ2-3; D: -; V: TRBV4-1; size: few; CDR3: CASSQVISGADTQYF; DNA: TGCGCCAGCAGCCAAGTAATTTCGGGAGCAGATACGCAGTATTTT
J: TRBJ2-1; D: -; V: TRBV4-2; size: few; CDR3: CASSLTGPGYNEQFF; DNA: TGTGCCAGCAGCCTCACGGGACCTGGATACAATGAGCAGTTCTTC
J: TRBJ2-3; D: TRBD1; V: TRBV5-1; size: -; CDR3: CASSLGGQGFTDTQYF; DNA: TGCGCCAGCAGCTTGGGTGGACAGGGGTTTACAGATACGCAGTATTTT
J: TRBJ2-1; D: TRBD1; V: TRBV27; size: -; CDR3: CASGDRGPFEQFF; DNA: TGTGCCAGCGGGGACAGGGGGCCTTTTGAGCAGTTCTTC
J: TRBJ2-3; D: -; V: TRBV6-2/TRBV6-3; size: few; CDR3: CASEQTRPRGDTQYF; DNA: TGTGCCAGCGAACAAACTCGCCCCCGGGGAGATACGCAGTATTTT
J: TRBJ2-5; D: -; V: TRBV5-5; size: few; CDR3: CASSYVLGFGETQYF; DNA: TGTGCCAGCAGCTACGTTCTGGGGTTCGGGGAGACCCAGTACTTC
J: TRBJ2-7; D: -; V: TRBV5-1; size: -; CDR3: CASSPRAETETYEQYF; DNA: TGCGCCAGCAGCCCAAGGGCCGAGACAGAGACCTACGAGCAGTACTTC
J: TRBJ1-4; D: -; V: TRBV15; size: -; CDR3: CATSRDRGNEKLFF; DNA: TGTGCCACCAGCAGAGACAGGGGAAATGAAAAACTGTTTTTT
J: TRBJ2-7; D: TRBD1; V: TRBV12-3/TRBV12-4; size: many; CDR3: CASRRQGSYEQYF; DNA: TGTGCCAGCAGACGACAGGGATCCTACGAGCAGTACTTC
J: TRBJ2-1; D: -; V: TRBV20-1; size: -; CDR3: CSALGSAYNEQFF; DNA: TGCAGTGCTCTCGGGTCGGCTTACAATGAGCAGTTCTTC
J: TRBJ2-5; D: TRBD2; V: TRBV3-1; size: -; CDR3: CASSQNAGVGETQYF; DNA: TGTGCCAGCAGCCAAAACGCGGGAGTTGGGGAGACCCAGTACTTC
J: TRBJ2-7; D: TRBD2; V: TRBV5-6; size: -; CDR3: CASSSGTSVDEQYF; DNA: TGTGCCAGCAGCAGCGGGACTAGCGTGGATGAGCAGTACTTC